The T cell receptor beta chain described here comes from a study of blood T cell repertoires in COVID-19. Across the whole study: Sample material is recorded as cDNA or gDNA derived from T cells, B-cell-depleted T cells, or PBMCs.

In the original analysis: Amplified reference gene primers provided the basis for estimating nucleated cell counts. The table came from immunoSEQ multiplex PCR; TCRdb's copy has only in-frame clones and leaves some out. From that table come the V and J calls and clone size; the DNA was used to work out D and trimming. The data hold some 220,000 clones, with less than 90% observed a single time. Looked up from germline, CDR1 is SGHTA and CDR2 is FQGTGA. With 0 bases removed from V and 5 bases from J, the gap between germline ends came to 13 bases. This CDR3 spans 16 amino acids. The sequence derives from a woman older than 75 with active or convalescent COVID-19. The specimen sequenced was peripheral blood. The V call is TRBV7-3, the J call TRBJ2-2, with D perhaps TRBD2 (6 bases). CDR3 sequence (DNA): TGTGCCAGCAGCTTAACGGGCGGGATGGGGACCGGGGAGCTGTTTTTT. This translates into CASSLTGGMGTGELFF.